This TCR beta chain was sequenced in a study of blood T cell repertoires in COVID-19. TCRdb's table, derived via immunoSEQ multiplex PCR, lists solely in-frame clones and lacks some. The profile covers over 200,000 clones, with around 88% appearing a single time and under 2.5% taken by the ten largest. V lost 4 bases, J lost 5 bases, and 17 bases lay in between. Germline assignment: CDR1 LNHDA and CDR2 SQIVND (reference sequence). This CDR3 is built from 15 residues. Material for sequencing was PBMCs or T cells enriched from blood (not recorded which). This TCR was sampled from a woman aged 40 to 55 with acute COVID-19. The chain uses TRBV19 and TRBJ2-5; D may be TRBD2 (7 bases). CDR3 sequence: CASSRGGEGRETQYF. The CDR3 DNA sequence: TGTGCCAGTAGTAGGGGGGGCGAGGGACGTGAGACCCAGTACTTC.